The next 16 T cell receptor beta chains were all read from a single sample in a study of low-dose radiotherapy and immunotherapy resistance in tumors. Amplification, which lasted 20 PCR cycles, used a constant-region primer and V-primer adapter to amplify TCRs. TCRdb itself ran the reads through MiXCR, one entry per CDR3 protein. Of about 46,000 distinct CDR3 sequences listed, 12% are singletons. Sample time point: before trial treatment. Sample: PBMCs, taken before treatment. Receptors originate from a female donor with ovarian cancer.

This clonotype was picked up many times. The V call is TRBV20-1, the J call TRBJ2-3, with TRBD1 identical over 7 bases. The germline V gene has CDR1 DFQATT and CDR2 SNEGSKA (reference sequence). The CDR3 loop spans 14 amino acids. V was pared by 5 bases and J by 0 bases, with 5 bases of the junction left unmatched. The CDR3 sequence: CSAEGQRSTDTQYF. The CDR3 DNA reads TGCAGTGCTGAGGGACAGCGAAGCACAGATACGCAGTATTTT.

There are many counts of this clonotype. This chain uses TRBV12-3 or TRBV12-4 with TRBJ1-1; maybe TRBD1 (5 bases). The V end was cut by 5 bases, the J end by 1 base, with 8 bases between. The CDR3 length is 13 residues. Here the CDR3 reads CASSPTGNTEAFF. In DNA, the CDR3 is TGTGCCAGCAGTCCAACAGGGAACACTGAAGCTTTCTTT.

A word on this clonotype: It differs at one base from a far larger clone, so likely a read error. This chain links TRBV7-8 with TRBJ2-5; TRBD1 might be the D (6 bases). CDR1 SGHVS and CDR2 FQNEAQ come from the germline V gene. CDR3 length: 13 residues. V was shortened by 5 bases and J by 11 bases, with 18 bases between the two germline ends. The CDR3: CASSLRQGNEQYF. The CDR3 region has the DNA TGTGCCAGCAGCCTCCGCCAGGGGAATGAGCAGTACTTC.

This clonotype was seen repeatedly, ten times or more. The gene calls are TRBV2 and TRBJ2-3; D call uncertain. V gave up 2 bases and J gave up 0 bases, with 9 bases separating them. In germline, CDR1 is SNHLY, CDR2 FYNNEI. The length of the CDR3 is 15 residues. The CDR3 region is CASSEQTSSTDTQYF. CDR3 nucleotides: TGTGCCAGCAGTGAACAGACCTCTAGCACAGATACGCAGTATTTT.

Ten or more counts support this clonotype. The J gene is TRBJ2-3, the V gene TRBV20-1; 8 bases map to TRBD2. Trimming removed 7 bases from V and 0 bases from J; junction bases left unmatched: 12. This CDR3 comprises 16 residues. Germline loops: CDR1 DFQATT, CDR2 SNEGSKA (reference sequence). Here the CDR3 reads CSGEYNSGVSTDTQYF. The CDR3 DNA is TGCAGTGGAGAATATAATAGCGGGGTCAGCACAGATACGCAGTATTTT.

The chain couples TRBV10-3 to TRBJ2-7, with 11 positions matching TRBD2. This CDR3 is built from 14 residues. CDR1 and CDR2 from the germline V gene are ENHRY and SYGVKD. Trimming cost V 4 bases and J 6 bases; bases outside gene matches: 5. CDR3 in DNA: TGTGCCATCAGTGTCATAGCGGGAGGGGGCGAGCAGTACTTC. Amino acids: CAISVIAGGGEQYF.

This clonotype was seen ten or more times. This sequence joins TRBV18 and TRBJ1-4, with no clear D. There are 13 residues in the CDR3. Deletions cut 5 bases from V and 5 bases from J, with 9 bases between. Germline V gene data show CDR1 as KGHSH and CDR2 as LQKENI. CDR3 sequence: CASSTTENEKLFF. The CDR3 bases are TGTGCCAGCTCAACAACAGAGAATGAAAAACTGTTTTTT.

Remarks on this clonotype: A far larger clone is off by one base, so a read error is likely. This CDR3 reads CASRSGQGSSYEQFF. CDR3 coding DNA: TGTGCCAGCAGATCCGGACAGGGGTCCTCCTACGAGCAGTTCTTC. The chain combines TRBV6-5 with TRBJ2-1, with 9 bases aligning to TRBD1. Germline V lookup: CDR1 MNHEY, CDR2 SVGAGI. Trimming removed 6 bases from V and 10 bases from J; junction bases left unmatched: 13. The CDR3 has 15 amino acids.

This clonotype was picked up many times. The chain combines TRBV3-1 with TRBJ2-5; no firm D call. V was shortened by 2 bases and J by 5 bases, with 15 bases between the two germline ends. Germline V CDR1 and CDR2: LGHDT, YNNKEL (reference sequence). The CDR3 totals 15 residues. The CDR3 bases are TGTGCCAGCAGCCAAAGCGTCGGCAGAGTCGAGACCCAGTACTTC. Protein sequence: CASSQSVGRVETQYF.

In its sample, this clonotype was seen many times. V is TRBV29-1 and J is TRBJ2-2; D may be TRBD1 or TRBD2 (6 bases each). The CDR3 length is 16 residues. Germline values: CDR1 SQVTM, CDR2 ANQGSEA. The V end lost 6 bases, the J end lost 4 bases, and 21 bases lay between the germline ends. CDR3 protein: CSVAADGGSLTGELFF. The CDR3 nucleotides read TGCAGCGTCGCGGCTGACGGGGGCTCGCTCACCGGGGAGCTGTTTTTT.

The V call is TRBV6-5, the J call TRBJ2-1; D may be TRBD2 (5 bases). The CDR3 extends over 15 amino acids. V was cut by 7 bases and J by 0 bases, with 13 bases left in between. Germline CDR1 reads MNHEY; CDR2 reads SVGAGI. The CDR3 loop reads CASTPVGSSYNEQFF. CDR3 in DNA: TGTGCCAGCACCCCTGTGGGGAGCTCCTACAATGAGCAGTTCTTC.

As to this clonotype: It is likely a read error: a sequence one base away is far more abundant. V is TRBV13 and J is TRBJ2-5; weak D call: TRBD2 (6 bases). Germline V CDR1 and CDR2: PRHDT, FYEKMQ (reference sequence). CDR3 size: 12 residues. This CDR3 is CASGFGGETQYF. The CDR3 nucleotides read TGTGCCAGCGGCTTTGGAGGGGAGACCCAGTACTTC. The whole variable domain, remainder taken from reference TRBV13 and TRBJ2-5, is AAGVIQSPRHLIKEKRETATLKCYPIPRHDTVYWYQQGPGQDPQFLISFYEKMQSDKGSIPDRFSAQQFSDYHSELNMSSLELGDSALYFCASGFGGETQYFGPGTRLLVL.

This clonotype appeared many times. V gene TRBV6-6 combines with J gene TRBJ2-5; unclear D gene. The CDR3 has 16 amino acids. Deletions cut 7 bases from V and 5 bases from J, with 23 bases between. Looked up from germline, CDR1 is MNHNY and CDR2 is SVGAGI (reference sequence). The CDR3 is CASTTILVVSGETQYF. For the CDR3, the DNA is TGTGCCAGCACCACAATACTTGTGGTTAGTGGGGAGACCCAGTACTTC.

This clonotype was seen many times. V is TRBV24-1 and J is TRBJ2-1, with 7 bases matching TRBD1. Losses at the gene ends were 6 bases for V and 5 bases for J; bases not matched to a gene: 9. The germline CDR1 and CDR2 sequences are KGHDR and SFDVKD. The CDR3 loop spans 15 amino acids. The DNA of the CDR3 is TGTGCCACCAGTACACAGGGGATTTCGCACAATGAGCAGTTCTTC. It codes for CATSTQGISHNEQFF.

About this clonotype: This likely came from a read error, as a far larger clone is one base away. This chain uses TRBV19 with TRBJ2-7, with no clear D. Per germline, CDR1 LNHDA and CDR2 SQIVND (reference sequence). The CDR3 is 15 amino acids. V lost 6 bases, J lost 7 bases, and 22 bases lay in between. In DNA form, the CDR3 reads TGTGCCAGTAGGGACCCGGGCGAAACCTACAATGAGCAGTACTTC. Amino acid sequence: CASRDPGETYNEQYF. The full variable domain, its missing parts supplied by reference TRBV19 and TRBJ2-7, is DGGITQSPKYLFRKEGQNVTLSCEQNLNHDAMYWYRQDPGQGLRLIYYSQIVNDFQKGDIAEGYSVSREKKESFPLTVTSAQKNPTAFYLCASRDPGETYNEQYFGPGTRLTVT.

This clonotype has at least ten counts. This chain uses TRBV7-8 with TRBJ2-1; 11 nucleotides line up with TRBD2. The CDR3 has 15 residues. Germline V lookup: CDR1 SGHVS, CDR2 FQNEAQ. The V gene end was trimmed by 1 base and the J gene end by 6 bases; junction bases not matched to a gene: 2. CDR3 coding DNA: TGTGCCAGCAGCTTAGGACTAGCGGGGATCAATGAGCAGTTCTTC. Translation gives CASSLGLAGINEQFF.